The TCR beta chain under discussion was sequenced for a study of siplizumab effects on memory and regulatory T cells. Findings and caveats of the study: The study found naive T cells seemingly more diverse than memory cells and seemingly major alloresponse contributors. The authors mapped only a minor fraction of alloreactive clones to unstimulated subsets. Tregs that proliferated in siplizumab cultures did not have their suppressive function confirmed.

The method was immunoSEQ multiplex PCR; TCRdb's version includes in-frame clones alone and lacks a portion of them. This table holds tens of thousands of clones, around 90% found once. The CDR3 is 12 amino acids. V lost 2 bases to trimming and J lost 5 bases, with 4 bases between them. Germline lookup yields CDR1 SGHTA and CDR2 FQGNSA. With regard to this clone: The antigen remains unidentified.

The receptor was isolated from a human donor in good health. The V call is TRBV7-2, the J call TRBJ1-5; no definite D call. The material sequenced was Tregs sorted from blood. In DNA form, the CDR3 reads TGTGCCAGCAGCTTACCGGATCAGCCCCAGCATTTT. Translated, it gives CASSLPDQPQHF. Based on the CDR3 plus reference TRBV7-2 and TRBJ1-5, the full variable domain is GAGVSQSPSNKVTEKGKDVELRCDPISGHTALYWYRQSLGQGLEFLIYFQGNSAPDKSGLPSDRFSAERTGGSVSTLTIQRTQQEDSAVYLCASSLPDQPQHFGDGTRLSIL.